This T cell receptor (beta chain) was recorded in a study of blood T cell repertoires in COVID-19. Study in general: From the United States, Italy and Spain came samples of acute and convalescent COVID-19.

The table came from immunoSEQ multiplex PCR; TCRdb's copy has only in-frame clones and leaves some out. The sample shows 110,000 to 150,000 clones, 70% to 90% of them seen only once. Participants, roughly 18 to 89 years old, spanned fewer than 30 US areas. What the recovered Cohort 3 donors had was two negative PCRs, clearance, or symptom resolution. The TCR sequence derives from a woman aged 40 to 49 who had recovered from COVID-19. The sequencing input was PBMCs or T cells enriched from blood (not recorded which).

CDR3 sequence: CASRGWEGRGYGYTF. CDR3 sequence (DNA): TGTGCCAGCAGGGGTTGGGAAGGGAGGGGGTATGGCTACACCTTC. This chain uses TRBV6-5 with TRBJ1-2; perhaps TRBD1 as D (6 bases). The V gene lost 6 bases and the J gene lost 5 bases, with 19 bases spanning the gap. There are 15 residues in the CDR3. The germline gives CDR1 MNHEY, CDR2 SVGAGI.